The 20 T cell receptor beta chains below all came from one sample that was sequenced in a study of blood T cell repertoires in COVID-19. Assay used: immunoSEQ multiplex PCR; TCRdb lists only in-frame clones, some missing. The data hold under 150,000 clones, with around four fifths observed a single time. The sequenced sample consisted of peripheral blood. The receptor source for this set is a human donor in a cohort sampled during active COVID-19.

J is TRBJ2-1 and V is TRBV5-1, with TRBD1 matching 7 bases. Per the germline V gene, CDR1 is SGHRS and CDR2 is YFSETQ. The J segment lost 4 bases and the V segment lost 6 bases, leaving 10 bases of the junction unmatched. The length of the CDR3 is 15 residues. Written as DNA, the CDR3 is TGCGCCAGCAACTCAGGACAGGAGGTGTACAATGAGCAGTTCTTC. Protein sequence: CASNSGQEVYNEQFF.

The gene calls are TRBV5-6 and TRBJ2-7; D remains unclear. CDR1 SGHDT and CDR2 YYEEEE come from the germline V gene. V was shortened by 1 base and J by 0 bases, with 8 bases between the two germline ends. The CDR3 covers 14 residues. CDR3 sequence (DNA): TGTGCCAGCAGCTTGTACGGTAGCTCCTACGAGCAGTACTTC. It specifies CASSLYGSSYEQYF. Based on the CDR3 plus reference TRBV5-6 and TRBJ2-7, the full variable domain is DAGVTQSPTHLIKTRGQQVTLRCSPKSGHDTVSWYQQALGQGPQFIFQYYEEEERQRGNFPDRFSGHQFPNYSSELNVNALLLGDSALYLCASSLYGSSYEQYFGPGTRLTVT.

The chain is built from TRBV6-5 and TRBJ1-2, with 7 bases matching TRBD1. Germline V gene data show CDR1 as MNHEY and CDR2 as SVGAGI. Losses at the gene ends were 5 bases for V and 5 bases for J; bases not matched to a gene: 8. The CDR3 runs to 14 residues. This CDR3 is CASSKHDREYGYTF. In nucleotides, the CDR3 is TGTGCCAGCAGTAAACATGACAGGGAGTATGGCTACACCTTC.

V and J are TRBV7-8 and TRBJ2-5; 14 bases fit TRBD2. With 5 bases clipped from V and 8 bases from J, the junction kept 7 bases outside the gene matches. This CDR3 spans 15 amino acids. Germline lookup yields CDR1 SGHVS and CDR2 FQNEAQ. Here the CDR3 reads CASSVRLAGGHTQYF. The CDR3 region has the DNA TGTGCCAGCAGCGTCCGACTAGCGGGGGGGCACACCCAGTACTTC.

This sequence joins TRBV19 and TRBJ1-5; D perhaps matches TRBD1 (6 bases). Trimming shortened V by 4 bases and J by 4 bases, and 8 bases separated the two germline ends. The CDR3 runs 13 residues. The germline gives CDR1 LNHDA, CDR2 SQIVND (reference sequence). The CDR3 region has the DNA TGTGCCAGTAGTAAGAGGGGGAATCAGCCCCAGCATTTT. It translates to CASSKRGNQPQHF.

The chain uses TRBV30 and TRBJ1-1; D possibly corresponds to TRBD1 (5 bases). The CDR3 runs 13 residues. CDR1 is GTSNPN, CDR2 SVGIG, per germline (reference sequence). The V and J ends lost 5 bases and 4 bases respectively, with 14 bases between them. The CDR3 sequence: CAWSQGGGTEAFF. CDR3 coding DNA: TGTGCCTGGTCCCAGGGCGGGGGCACTGAAGCTTTCTTT. Complete variable domain (other parts from reference TRBV30 and TRBJ1-1): SQTIHQWPATLVQPVGSPLSLECTVEGTSNPNLYWYRQAAGRGLQLLFYSVGIGQISSEVPQNLSASRPQDRQFILSSKKLLLSDSGFYLCAWSQGGGTEAFFGQGTRLTVV.

J is TRBJ2-7 and V is TRBV12-3 or TRBV12-4; D remains ambiguous. Trimming cost V 3 bases and J 2 bases, with 8 bases left between them. The CDR3 spans 13 residues. CDR3 amino acids: CASSLRSTYEQYF. DNA of the CDR3: TGTGCCAGCAGTTTGAGGTCTACCTACGAGCAGTACTTC.

This chain uses TRBV27 with TRBJ1-1; 7 bases match TRBD1. The J segment lost 0 bases and the V segment lost 5 bases, leaving 9 bases of the junction unmatched. Germline V gene sequence: CDR1 MNHEY, CDR2 SMNVEV (reference sequence). This CDR3 is 16 amino acids long. CDR3 in DNA: TGTGCCAGCAGTCCCAAAACAGGGGTGGTGAACACTGAAGCTTTCTTT. Protein: CASSPKTGVVNTEAFF.

V and J are TRBV7-6 and TRBJ2-5; D is unclear. CDR1 is SGHVS, CDR2 FNYEAQ, per germline. Trimming took off 6 bases at V and 2 bases at J, with 16 bases between the two ends. The CDR3 is 15 amino acids. The CDR3, as DNA: TGTGCCAGCAGAGAGGAGCCCGTGAAACAAGAGACCCAGTACTTC. It translates to CASREEPVKQETQYF.

The V call is TRBV7-9, the J call TRBJ1-1; TRBD1 is a possible D gene (6 bases). The CDR3 is made up of 15 amino acids. Germline V gives CDR1 SEHNR, CDR2 FQNEAQ (reference sequence). Trimming pared 1 base from V and 4 bases from J, leaving 13 bases between. The CDR3 DNA is TGTGCCAGCAGCTTAGTTTCTGGGGGCCGCACTGAAGCTTTCTTT. It yields the protein CASSLVSGGRTEAFF.

The chain recombines TRBV4-1 with TRBJ1-3, with D unresolved. The CDR3 has 16 residues. Germline V lookup: CDR1 MGHRA, CDR2 YSYEKL. Deletions cut 0 bases from V and 3 bases from J, with 12 bases between. The CDR3 DNA reads TGCGCCAGCAGCCAAGATATCTTTTCCGGTGGAAACACCATATATTTT. Its translation is CASSQDIFSGGNTIYF.

The rearrangement uses TRBV18 and TRBJ1-2, with 8 bases matching TRBD1. Losses at the gene ends were 5 bases for V and 3 bases for J; bases not matched to a gene: 5. CDR1 KGHSH and CDR2 LQKENI come from the germline V gene. The CDR3 is 14 residues long. The CDR3 DNA sequence: TGTGCCAGCTCATCCTCGGGACAGGACTATGGCTACACCTTC. Translated, it gives CASSSSGQDYGYTF.

The rearrangement links TRBV5-5 to TRBJ2-7; tentative D call: TRBD1 (5 bases). Looked up from germline, CDR1 is SGHKS and CDR2 is YYEKEE (reference sequence). The CDR3 is made up of 13 amino acids. Trimming cost V 0 bases and J 6 bases, with 10 bases left between them. The CDR3 sequence: CASSLDRSREQYF. DNA for the CDR3: TGTGCCAGCAGCTTGGACAGGTCCCGCGAGCAGTACTTC.

This rearrangement joins TRBV7-2 to TRBJ2-5, with 8 bases fitting TRBD1. The germline gives CDR1 SGHTA, CDR2 FQGNSA. V trimming: 1 base; J trimming: 3 bases; junction bases outside the gene matches: 7. The CDR3 is 16 amino acids. This CDR3 is CASSLDWSGGEETQYF. DNA for the CDR3: TGTGCCAGCAGCTTAGATTGGTCAGGGGGCGAAGAGACCCAGTACTTC.

The chain has TRBV5-1 and TRBJ1-1; D is perhaps TRBD1 (6 bases). The CDR3 runs 15 residues. Trimming took 0 bases from V and 5 from J, leaving 14 bases between them. Germline lookup yields CDR1 SGHRS and CDR2 YFSETQ. The DNA of the CDR3 is TGCGCCAGCAGCTTGGAGGGGACAAGCGGAACTGAAGCTTTCTTT. This translates into CASSLEGTSGTEAFF.

This clone has just a few counts. This chain uses TRBV4-1 with TRBJ1-5; 9 bases map to TRBD1. Trimming cost V 4 bases and J 4 bases; bases outside gene matches: 17. Looked up from germline, CDR1 is MGHRA and CDR2 is YSYEKL. This CDR3 comprises 19 residues. CDR3 protein: CASSLEGGQGIALNQPQHF. The CDR3 DNA sequence: TGCGCCAGCAGCCTAGAGGGGGGACAGGGTATAGCCCTTAATCAGCCCCAGCATTTT.

The V call is TRBV4-1, the J call TRBJ2-1; 7 bases match TRBD2. The CDR3 has 16 amino acids. V lost 1 base and J lost 4; bases outside the gene matches: 7. Per germline, CDR1 MGHRA and CDR2 YSYEKL. CDR3 protein: CASSQAGGNPYNEQFF. For the CDR3, the DNA is TGCGCCAGCAGCCAAGCGGGGGGTAACCCGTACAATGAGCAGTTCTTC.

About this clone itself: This sample includes further DNA sequences coding for the same CDR3. The chain has TRBV5-1 and TRBJ2-3; 9 bases align to TRBD2. Trimming removed 0 bases from V and 3 bases from J; junction bases left unmatched: 5. The germline V gene has CDR1 SGHRS and CDR2 YFSETQ. This CDR3 is 16 amino acids long. CDR3 region: CASSLGGGGATDTQYF. The CDR3 DNA is TGCGCCAGCAGCTTGGGAGGCGGGGGGGCTACAGATACGCAGTATTTT.

The gene calls are TRBV12-5 and TRBJ2-6, with D possibly TRBD2 on 6 matching bases. In germline, CDR1 is LGHNT, CDR2 FRNRAP. This CDR3 has 18 amino acids. Trimming removed 0 bases at V and 1 base at J, with 13 bases between. DNA of the CDR3: TGTGCTAGTGGTTTGGTAAGCTTCGCGGGGTCTGGGGCCAACGTCCTGACTTTC. This gives the protein CASGLVSFAGSGANVLTF.

As regards this clone: Relative to the germline gene, one junction end is altered; a read error may explain this. The chain carries TRBV14 and TRBJ1-5, with D perhaps TRBD1 (6 bases). The CDR3 is 18 amino acids. Germline V lookup: CDR1 SGHDN, CDR2 FVKESK. DNA of the CDR3: TGTGCCAGCAGACAAGATGAGGAAAAACAGGGTATATGGCAGCCCCAGCATTTT. It codes for CASRQDEEKQGIWQPQHF.